This is a list of T cell receptor beta chains from one sample in a study of T cell responses to AZD1222 COVID-19 vaccine. Measured with immunoSEQ multiplex PCR; TCRdb has only the in-frame clones, and not every one. The sample contains 150,000 to 200,000 clones, roughly 94% of which appear only once. This material consisted of peripheral blood, taken on day 0 of AZD1222 vaccination. All receptors derive from an adult in good health. Both conserved end residues are part of each CDR3. The D gene is left open where the match is weak. Rows may omit the clone size; those that give it use once, few, many or a size class.

TRBJ2-1 | TRBV5-1 | TRBD2 | NA | TGCGCCAGCAGTACCGGGGCTAGCGGGATGAATGAGCAGTTCTTC | CASSTGASGMNEQFF
TRBJ2-7 | TRBV19 | NA | NA | TGTGCCAGTAGTAACCTCTACGAGCAGTACTTC | CASSNLYEQYF
TRBJ2-3 | TRBV13 | TRBD1 | NA | TGTGCCAGCAGCCAGGCAGGAGGGACAGGGTCAGATACGCAGTATTTT | CASSQAGGTGSDTQYF
TRBJ2-1 | TRBV6-2/TRBV6-3 | NA | NA | TGTGCCAGCAGTCGTGGGAGCACTTTCTACAATGAGCAGTTCTTC | CASSRGSTFYNEQFF
TRBJ1-1 | TRBV27 | TRBD1 | NA | TGTGCCAGCAGTAAGGGGACAGGTGGGCTGAAGGCTTTCTTT | CASSKGTGGLKAFF
TRBJ1-2 | TRBV30 | NA | NA | TGTGCCTGGAGTGTACTTTGGGTTTACGATGGCTACACCTTC | CAWSVLWVYDGYTF
TRBJ1-2 | TRBV28 | NA | NA | TGTGCCAGCACCACGGAGAGCCGAAGGGGGTCTAACTATGGCTACACCTTC | CASTTESRRGSNYGYTF
TRBJ2-3 | TRBV28 | NA | NA | TGTGCCAGCAGCGGGAGCACAGATACGCAGTATTTT | CASSGSTDTQYF
TRBJ1-2 | TRBV5-1 | TRBD1 | NA | TGCGCCAGCAGCCTGGGACAGAATTATGGCTACACCTTC | CASSLGQNYGYTF
TRBJ1-5 | TRBV6-5 | NA | NA | TGTGCCAGCAGTTCCAGGGGTTGGACCCAGCCCCAGCATTTT | CASSSRGWTQPQHF
TRBJ1-2 | TRBV7-8 | NA | NA | TGTGCCAGCAGCTTGGGCAGGGTGGAAGGCTACACCTTC | CASSLGRVEGYTF
TRBJ1-3 | TRBV27 | NA | NA | TGTGCCAGCAGTTTGGGTCTCGGAAACACCATATATTTT | CASSLGLGNTIYF
TRBJ2-1 | TRBV11-2 | NA | NA | TGTGCCAGCAGGTTAGCGGTCTACAATGAGCAGTTCTTC | CASRLAVYNEQFF
TRBJ2-5 | TRBV5-1 | NA | NA | TGCGCCAGCAGCTTGCGAGGGCTTACCCAAGAGACCCAGTACTTC | CASSLRGLTQETQYF
TRBJ2-5 | TRBV18 | TRBD2 | NA | TGTGCCAGCTCACCGGGACTAGCGGGAGGAGAGACCCAGTACTTC | CASSPGLAGGETQYF
TRBJ1-5 | TRBV14 | NA | once | TGTGCCAGCAGCCAAGTGGGGGGGGCCAATCAGCCCCAGCATTTT | CASSQVGGANQPQHF
TRBJ2-7 | TRBV5-4 | NA | NA | TGTGCCAGCAGCTCCTGGACGCATCCGGGGTACGAGCAGTACTTC | CASSSWTHPGYEQYF
TRBJ1-2 | TRBV5-1 | NA | NA | TGCGCCAGCAGCTCGGGGACCGCGTTAAGTGGCTACACCTTC | CASSSGTALSGYTF
TRBJ1-5 | TRBV11-2 | TRBD1 | NA | TGTGCCAGCAGCTCCACGACAGGGAGACATCAGCCCCAGCATTTT | CASSSTTGRHQPQHF
TRBJ1-5 | TRBV7-8 | NA | NA | TGTGCCAGCAGGGGGGGGAGCAATCAGCCCCAGCATTTT | CASRGGSNQPQHF
TRBJ2-7 | TRBV4-1 | NA | NA | TGCGCCAGCAGCCAAGGCACGGGACCGTCCTACGAGCAGTACTTC | CASSQGTGPSYEQYF
TRBJ1-5 | TRBV6-5 | NA | NA | TGTGCCAGCTCCGGGGGGAATCAGCCCCAGCATTTT | CASSGGNQPQHF
TRBJ2-7 | TRBV6-5 | TRBD2 | NA | TGTGCCACCAGAACTAGACCAGCGGGAGTCGAGCAGTACTTC | CATRTRPAGVEQYF
TRBJ2-1 | TRBV24-1 | NA | NA | TGTGCCACCAGTGATTTGGGGGCTACACCGGACAATGAGCAGTTCTTC | CATSDLGATPDNEQFF
TRBJ2-3 | TRBV7-9 | NA | NA | TGTGCCAGCAGCTCCTCGTCGCGGATGACGCAGTATTTT | CASSSSSRMTQYF
TRBJ2-3 | TRBV25-1 | NA | NA | TGTGCCAGCAGTGAACGACGGGGGCCGGCAGATACGCAGTATTTT | CASSERRGPADTQYF
TRBJ2-7 | TRBV20-1 | TRBD2 | NA | TGCAGTGCTAGTTTAGCGGGAGAACCGAACGAGCAGTACTTC | CSASLAGEPNEQYF
TRBJ2-3 | TRBV4-1 | TRBD2 | NA | TGCGCCAGCAGCCGGAATTATTACAGCGGGAGGGGCACCGGGGATACGCAGTATTTT | CASSRNYYSGRGTGDTQYF
TRBJ1-1 | TRBV11-2 | NA | NA | TGTGCCAGCAGCCGGGGGACTGAAGCTTTCTTT | CASSRGTEAFF
TRBJ1-4 | TRBV19 | NA | NA | TGTGCCAGTAGTACAATACTTGTGAATGAAAAACTGTTTTTT | CASSTILVNEKLFF
TRBJ2-7 | TRBV11-2 | NA | NA | TGTGCCAGCAGCCCTTGGTCCGGGGACGAGCAGTACTTC | CASSPWSGDEQYF
TRBJ2-7 | TRBV10-3 | TRBD2 | NA | TGTGCCATCAGGAACGGACTAGCGGGAGGAGTGAGCTCCTACGAGCAGTACTTC | CAIRNGLAGGVSSYEQYF
TRBJ2-1 | TRBV7-7 | TRBD1 | once | TGTGCCAGCAGCTCCTCCCCGACAGGGCACAATGAGCAGTTCTTC | CASSSSPTGHNEQFF
TRBJ1-1 | TRBV6-5 | NA | few | TGTGCCAGCAGTTACTCGCGTGGAGAAGCTTTCTTT | CASSYSRGEAFF
TRBJ1-3 | TRBV19 | NA | NA | TGTGCCAGACCCCCCTCGAGCTCTGGAAACACCATATATTTT | CARPPSSSGNTIYF